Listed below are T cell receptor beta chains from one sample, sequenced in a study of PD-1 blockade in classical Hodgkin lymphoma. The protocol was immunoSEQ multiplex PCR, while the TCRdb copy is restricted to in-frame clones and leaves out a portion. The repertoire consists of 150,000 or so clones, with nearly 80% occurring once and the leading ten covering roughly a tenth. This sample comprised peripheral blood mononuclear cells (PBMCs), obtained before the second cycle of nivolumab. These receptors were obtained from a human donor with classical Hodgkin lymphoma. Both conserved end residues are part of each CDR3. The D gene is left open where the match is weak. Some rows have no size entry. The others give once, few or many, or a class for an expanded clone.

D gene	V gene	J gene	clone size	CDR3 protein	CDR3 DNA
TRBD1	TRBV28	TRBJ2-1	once	CASSPGTGGYNEQFF	TGTGCCAGCAGCCCCGGGACAGGGGGCTACAATGAGCAGTTCTTC
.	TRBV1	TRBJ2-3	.	CTSSQVLAEATDTQYF	TGCACCAGCAGCCAAGTCCTAGCGGAGGCCACAGATACGCAGTATTTT
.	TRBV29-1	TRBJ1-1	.	CSVATVAYAEAFF	TGCAGCGTGGCTACCGTAGCTTACGCTGAAGCTTTCTTT
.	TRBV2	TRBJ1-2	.	CASTQGLNYGYTF	TGTGCCAGCACTCAGGGACTTAACTATGGCTACACCTTC
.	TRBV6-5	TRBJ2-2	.	CASNRVGQNTGELFF	TGTGCCAGCAATCGGGTCGGCCAGAACACCGGGGAGCTGTTTTTT
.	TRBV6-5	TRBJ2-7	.	CASSYSLGLSYEQYF	TGTGCCAGCAGTTACTCTTTGGGCCTCTCCTACGAGCAGTACTTC
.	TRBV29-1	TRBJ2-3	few	CSVKDRASTDTQYF	TGCAGCGTTAAGGACAGAGCTAGCACAGATACGCAGTATTTT
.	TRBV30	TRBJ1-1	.	CAWSFSPEAGERENTEAFF	TGTGCCTGGAGTTTCTCCCCGGAGGCAGGGGAGAGGGAGAACACTGAAGCTTTCTTT
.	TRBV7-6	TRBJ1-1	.	CASSFVTDTEAFF	TGTGCCAGCAGCTTTGTTACGGACACTGAAGCTTTCTTT
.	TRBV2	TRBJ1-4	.	CASRRATNEKLFF	TGTGCCAGCAGACGTGCAACTAATGAAAAACTGTTTTTT
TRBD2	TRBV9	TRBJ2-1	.	CASSVSSGSYNEQFF	TGTGCCAGCAGCGTCTCTAGCGGGAGCTACAATGAGCAGTTCTTC
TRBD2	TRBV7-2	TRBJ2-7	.	CASSLRAGGPSEQYF	TGTGCCAGCAGCTTACGGGCGGGAGGGCCTTCCGAGCAGTACTTC
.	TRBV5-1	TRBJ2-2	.	CASSLPGADTGELFF	TGCGCCAGCAGCTTGCCAGGGGCCGACACCGGGGAGCTGTTTTTT
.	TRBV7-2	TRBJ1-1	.	CASSLTPNTEAFF	TGTGCCAGCAGCCTGACACCGAACACTGAAGCTTTCTTT
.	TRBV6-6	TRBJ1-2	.	CASSSLTRLTF	TGTGCCAGCAGTTCCCTTACACGGCTCACCTTC
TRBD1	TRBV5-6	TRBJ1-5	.	CASSLMDRDNQPQHF	TGTGCCAGCAGCTTGATGGACAGGGACAATCAGCCCCAGCATTTT
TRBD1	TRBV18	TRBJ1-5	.	CASSIGTGDQPQHF	TGTGCCAGCTCAATCGGGACAGGCGATCAGCCCCAGCATTTT
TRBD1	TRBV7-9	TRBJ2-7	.	CASNNQGANYEQYF	TGTGCCAGCAACAATCAGGGGGCGAACTACGAGCAGTACTTC
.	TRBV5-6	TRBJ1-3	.	CASSLGGAGNTIYF	TGTGCCAGCAGCTTGGGGGGAGCTGGAAACACCATATATTTT
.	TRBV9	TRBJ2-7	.	CASSVEPIIYGAHEQYF	TGTGCCAGCAGCGTAGAACCGATCATTTATGGGGCTCACGAGCAGTACTTC
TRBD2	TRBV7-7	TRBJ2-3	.	CASSRGGDISTDTQYF	TGTGCTAGCAGCCGGGGGGGAGACATCAGCACAGATACGCAGTATTTT
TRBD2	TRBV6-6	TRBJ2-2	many	CASSYPSGRNTGELFF	TGTGCCAGCAGTTACCCTAGCGGGAGGAACACCGGGGAGCTGTTTTTT
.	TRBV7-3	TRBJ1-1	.	CASSLQGNTEAFF	TGTGCCAGCAGCTTACAGGGGAACACTGAAGCTTTCTTT
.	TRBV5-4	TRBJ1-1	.	CASSLTRESNTEAFF	TGTGCCAGCAGCTTGACCAGGGAATCTAACACTGAAGCTTTCTTT
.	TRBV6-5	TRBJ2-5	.	CAISESTPGTQYF	TGTGCCATCAGTGAGTCGACCCCGGGGACCCAGTACTTC
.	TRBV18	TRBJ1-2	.	CASSPLDNYGYTF	TGTGCCAGCTCACCTCTGGATAACTATGGCTACACCTTC
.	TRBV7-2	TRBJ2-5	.	CASSLMTGVQETQYF	TGTGCCAGCAGCTTAATGACCGGGGTTCAAGAGACCCAGTACTTC
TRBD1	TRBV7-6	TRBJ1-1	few	CASSPRDSLRAEAFF	TGTGCCAGCAGTCCCCGGGACAGCTTGAGGGCTGAAGCTTTCTTT
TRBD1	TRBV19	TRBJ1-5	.	CASRPTGTGGRIGNQPQHF	TGTGCCAGTAGACCAACGGGGACAGGGGGTAGGATCGGCAATCAGCCCCAGCATTTT
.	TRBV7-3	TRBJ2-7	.	CASSSGPGSYEQYF	TGTGCCAGCAGCTCTGGACCGGGCTCATACGAGCAGTACTTC
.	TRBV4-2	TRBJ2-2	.	CASSRRDIGTGELFF	TGTGCCAGCAGCCGAAGGGATATTGGCACCGGGGAGCTGTTTTTT
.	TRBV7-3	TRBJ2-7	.	CASSLGGTSYEQYF	TGTGCCAGCAGCTTAGGCGGGACGTCCTACGAGCAGTACTTC
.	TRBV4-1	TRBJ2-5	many	CASSQENSWGETQYF	TGCGCCAGCAGCCAAGAGAACAGTTGGGGAGAGACCCAGTACTTC
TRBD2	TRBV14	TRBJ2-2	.	CASSLRLAGIRSYTGELFF	TGTGCCAGCAGCCTCCGACTAGCGGGAATAAGGTCGTACACCGGGGAGCTGTTTTTT
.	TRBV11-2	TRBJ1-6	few	CASSDRRDKISSPLHF	TGTGCCAGCAGCGACCGGCGGGACAAGATTAGTTCACCCCTCCACTTT
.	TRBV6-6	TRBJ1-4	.	CASSYDRLLFF	TGTGCCAGCAGTTACGACCGTCTTTTGTTTTTT
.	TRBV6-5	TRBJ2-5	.	CASSYYQGLQETQYF	TGTGCCAGCAGTTACTATCAGGGGTTGCAAGAGACCCAGTACTTC
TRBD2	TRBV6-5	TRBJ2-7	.	CASTGGSSYEQYF	TGTGCCAGCACGGGGGGGAGCTCCTACGAGCAGTACTTC
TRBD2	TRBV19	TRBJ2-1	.	CASTTAGGLYNEQFF	TGTGCCAGTACAACTGCGGGGGGGCTTTACAATGAGCAGTTCTTC
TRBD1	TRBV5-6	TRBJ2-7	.	CASSLAQGAAEQYF	TGTGCCAGCAGCTTGGCTCAGGGGGCGGCCGAGCAGTACTTC
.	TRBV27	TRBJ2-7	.	CASSLRRDRVKQYF	TGTGCCAGCAGTTTACGCCGGGACCGGGTAAAGCAGTACTTC
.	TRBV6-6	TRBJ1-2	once	CASSYDSPYGYTF	TGTGCCAGCAGTTACGACAGCCCTTATGGCTACACCTTC
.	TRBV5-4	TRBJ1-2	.	CASSLAREVYGYTF	TGTGCCAGCAGCTTGGCCCGAGAGGTCTATGGCTACACCTTC
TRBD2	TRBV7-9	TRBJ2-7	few	CASSLNGGSSLEQYF	TGTGCCAGCAGCTTAAATGGCGGGAGTTCCCTCGAGCAGTACTTC
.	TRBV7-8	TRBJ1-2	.	CASSLGTGEDYGYTF	TGTGCCAGCAGCTTAGGGACGGGGGAGGACTATGGCTACACCTTC
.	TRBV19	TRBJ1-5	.	CASHVSYSNQPQHF	TGTGCCAGCCACGTCTCTTATAGCAATCAGCCCCAGCATTTT
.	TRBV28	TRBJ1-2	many	CASSFPEYGYTF	TGTGCCAGCAGTTTTCCCGAGTATGGCTACACCTTC
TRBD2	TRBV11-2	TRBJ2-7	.	CASSWTSGRLYEQYF	TGTGCCAGCAGCTGGACTAGCGGGAGGTTATACGAGCAGTACTTC
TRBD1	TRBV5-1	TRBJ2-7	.	CASSLLDRGLYEQYF	TGCGCCAGCAGCTTACTTGACAGGGGGCTCTACGAGCAGTACTTC
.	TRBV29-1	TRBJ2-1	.	CSVDGPYNEQFF	TGCAGCGTTGACGGCCCCTACAATGAGCAGTTCTTC
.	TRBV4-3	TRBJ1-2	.	CASSQGRNYGYTF	TGCGCCAGCAGCCAAGGGAGAAACTATGGCTACACCTTC
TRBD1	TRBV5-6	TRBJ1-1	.	CASSLDQTPRGGTEAFF	TGTGCCAGCAGCTTGGACCAGACCCCCAGGGGGGGCACTGAAGCTTTCTTT
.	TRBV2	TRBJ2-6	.	CASSEALPSSGANVLTF	TGTGCCAGCAGTGAAGCGCTTCCGAGCTCTGGGGCCAACGTCCTGACTTTC
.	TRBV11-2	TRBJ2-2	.	CASSRASVNTGELFF	TGTGCCAGCAGCCGGGCCTCGGTGAACACCGGGGAGCTGTTTTTT